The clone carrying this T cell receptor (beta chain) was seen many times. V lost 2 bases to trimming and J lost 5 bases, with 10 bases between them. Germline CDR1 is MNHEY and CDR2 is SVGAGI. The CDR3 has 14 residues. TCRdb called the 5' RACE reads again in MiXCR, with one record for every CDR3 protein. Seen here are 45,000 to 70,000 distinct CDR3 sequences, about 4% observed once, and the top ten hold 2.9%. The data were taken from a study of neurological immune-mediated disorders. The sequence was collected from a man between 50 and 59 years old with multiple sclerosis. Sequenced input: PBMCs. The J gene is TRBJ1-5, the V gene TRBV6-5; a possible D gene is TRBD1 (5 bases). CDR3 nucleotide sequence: TGTGCCAGCAGTTACGGAGGGGTAGATCAGCCCCAGCATTTT. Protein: CASSYGGVDQPQHF.